The rows below give T cell receptor beta chains drawn from one sample of a study of cytomegalovirus exposure and HLA in healthy donors. Only in-frame clones appear in the TCRdb table, and some are missing; sequencing was by immunoSEQ multiplex PCR. The sample lists 150,000 to 200,000 clones; under 80% were seen once. Sample: PBMCs. The source of these receptors is a man aged 40-49 years in good health and CMV-seronegative. The CDR3 runs from the conserved cysteine through the conserved F or W.

J gene | V gene | CDR3 protein
TRBJ2-2 | TRBV27 | CASSWREAGELFF
TRBJ1-5 | TRBV2 | CASSTLRNSNQPQHF
TRBJ2-1 | TRBV7-9 | CASSYGGRSVEFF
TRBJ1-2 | TRBV19 | CASSIGGLGGNYGYTF
TRBJ2-3 | TRBV19 | CASTPRLAGNTSTDTQYF
TRBJ2-7 | TRBV15 | CATSSLGLAGAEQYF
TRBJ2-4 | TRBV12-5 | CASGSGQGEHQYF
TRBJ1-2 | TRBV6-1 | CASSEEVGQNYGYTF
TRBJ2-7 | TRBV11-2 | CASSLVAPYEQYF
TRBJ1-4 | TRBV6-5 | CASSYLGDGKLFF
TRBJ2-3 | TRBV15 | CATSRVYRDSTDTQYF
TRBJ2-7 | TRBV19 | CASNSRDKNYEQYF
TRBJ2-7 | TRBV7-2 | CASSSTGTSSYEQYF
TRBJ2-7 | TRBV5-8 | CASSLSQVEQYF
TRBJ2-5 | TRBV20-1 | CSPGGQETQYF
TRBJ1-1 | TRBV4-1 | CASSQDPMRGAFF
TRBJ2-1 | TRBV29-1 | CSVTTSGESSYNEQFF
TRBJ2-5 | TRBV7-9 | CASSYPGQLFAGGQETQYF
TRBJ2-5 | TRBV5-4 | CASRPGTSGRGETQYF
TRBJ2-5 | TRBV7-2 | CASSLGPGLDQETQYF
TRBJ2-1 | TRBV18 | CASSPGIQEPNEQFF
TRBJ1-1 | TRBV7-3 | CASSLDRVTEAFF
TRBJ2-5 | TRBV19 | CASSISGGKQETQYF
TRBJ1-1 | TRBV30 | CAWSFRGTGANTEAFF
TRBJ2-2 | TRBV9 | CASSVVPGSGGAGTGELFF
TRBJ2-3 | TRBV4-3 | CASSQDAPFGSGSRADTQYF
NA | TRBV6-4 | CASHRQSPGEQYF
NA | TRBV19 | CASSTGQGTYEQYF
TRBJ1-4 | TRBV10-2 | CASRGEATNEKLFF
TRBJ2-7 | TRBV2 | CASTWGGQGGNEQYF
TRBJ2-5 | TRBV7-2 | CASSPGQGTAATQYF
TRBJ1-5 | TRBV19 | CASRPRQGESNQPQHF
TRBJ1-6 | TRBV7-3 | CASSSRADNSPLHF
TRBJ2-7 | TRBV7-2 | CASSSRPSGASYEQYF
TRBJ1-3 | TRBV27 | CASSSGQLGNTIYF
TRBJ1-2 | TRBV7-2 | CASSLGGVGANYGYTF
TRBJ2-7 | TRBV5-4 | CASSLAGDRGLGEQYF
TRBJ1-5 | TRBV14 | CASSQDLYQPQHF
TRBJ2-7 | TRBV7-2 | CASSLVSSGRAMSEQYF
TRBJ1-1 | TRBV25-1 | CASSEYDRGNTEAFF
NA | TRBV5-1 | CASRPSGASYYEQYF
TRBJ1-2 | TRBV28 | CASSASRGARYGYTF
TRBJ2-7 | TRBV2 | CASSEVLVQYF
TRBJ2-7 | TRBV6-6 | CASSYSTGAEQYF
TRBJ2-1 | TRBV7-2 | CASSLAGTGSYNEQFF
TRBJ1-1 | TRBV6-1 | CASSEFRASTEAFF
TRBJ2-7 | TRBV29-1 | CSVVHSPGHEQYF
TRBJ2-5 | TRBV5-4 | CASNTPPAETQYF
TRBJ2-7 | TRBV7-2 | CASSLKPPSGPSYEQYF
TRBJ1-6 | TRBV27 | CASRGGRIYNSPLHF
TRBJ2-1 | TRBV6-4 | CASSWTSGGYYNEQFF
TRBJ1-4 | TRBV27 | CASSLLRDEKLFF
NA | TRBV6-1 | CASRVGWGSYEQYF
TRBJ2-5 | TRBV28 | CASSSQGARRETQYF
TRBJ2-7 | TRBV7-8 | CASSSRDRVFYEQYF